This T cell receptor (beta chain) originates from a study of CD8 T cells in ankylosing spondylitis. General study findings and limits: There was a TCR beta motif, made of several highly homologous variants, that appeared characteristic of ankylosing spondylitis blood.

Scientists made TCR beta libraries using quantitative 5'-RACE with molecular barcodes. TCRdb reprocessed the 5' RACE reads via MiXCR and lists one record per CDR3 protein. The sample shows some 840,000 distinct CDR3 sequences, about 11% of them seen only once. This CDR3 region has 15 residues. V shed 2 bases and J 4 bases; nucleotides not matched to a gene: 7. CDR1 and CDR2 (germline): SGHRS, YFSETQ. This clonotype has only a few counts. Its antigen is still unknown. Material: blood, either unsorted or a sorted T cell fraction (not recorded which). This TCR derives from a male donor with ankylosing spondylitis. V usage is TRBV5-1 and J usage is TRBJ1-1; 8 nucleotides agree with TRBD1. As DNA, the CDR3 is TGCGCCAGCAGCTTACAGGGGGGGACGGGCACTGAAGCTTTCTTT. This translates into CASSLQGGTGTEAFF.